This is a list of T cell receptor beta chains from one sample in a study of chemoradiotherapy in HPV16-positive cancers. Produced via immunoSEQ multiplex PCR; TCRdb's table is partial and in-frame only. The table includes some 32,000 clones, about 91% detected once. Sequenced here: blood, sampled from a patient who underwent chemoradiotherapy. The receptors shown here come from a human donor with HPV-associated anogenital cancer. Each CDR3 is given with its conserved first and last residue. Fields, in order: J gene, clone size, V gene, D gene, CDR3 protein, CDR3 DNA. The D gene is left open where the match is weak. Rows give clone size only sometimes, using once, few, many, or a class for an expanded clone.

J: TRBJ1-4; size: -; V: TRBV19; D: -; CDR3: CASSMGTGGKLFF; DNA: TGTGCCAGTAGTATGGGGACTGGTGGGAAACTGTTTTTT
J: TRBJ2-3; size: -; V: TRBV19; D: -; CDR3: CASSWANQADTQYF; DNA: TGTGCCAGTAGTTGGGCCAATCAGGCAGATACGCAGTATTTT
J: TRBJ1-1; size: -; V: TRBV2; D: -; CDR3: CASREIGGYFF; DNA: TGTGCCAGCAGGGAGATTGGGGGCTATTTCTTT
J: TRBJ2-7; size: few; V: TRBV4-2; D: TRBD2; CDR3: CASSGRAYEQYF; DNA: TGTGCCAGCAGCGGGAGGGCCTACGAGCAGTACTTC
J: TRBJ2-3; size: -; V: TRBV28; D: -; CDR3: CASSLAPGGNTDTQYF; DNA: TGTGCCAGCAGTTTAGCCCCGGGTGGCAACACAGATACGCAGTATTTT
J: TRBJ1-2; size: -; V: TRBV9; D: -; CDR3: CASSVTSRAGLGYTF; DNA: TGTGCCAGCAGCGTAACCTCCAGGGCGGGGCTTGGCTACACCTTC
J: TRBJ1-1; size: once; V: TRBV9; D: TRBD1; CDR3: CASSPGGVIRTEAFF; DNA: TGTGCCAGCAGCCCAGGGGGCGTGATAAGGACTGAAGCTTTCTTT
J: TRBJ2-5; size: few; V: TRBV5-1; D: TRBD1; CDR3: CASRGQGGETQYF; DNA: TGCGCCAGCAGAGGACAGGGTGGAGAGACCCAGTACTTC
J: TRBJ2-6; size: -; V: TRBV2; D: TRBD2; CDR3: CASSERVGTSGVSGANVLTF; DNA: TGTGCCAGCAGTGAAAGGGTTGGGACTAGCGGGGTCTCTGGGGCCAACGTCCTGACTTTC
J: TRBJ2-6; size: -; V: TRBV19; D: TRBD1; CDR3: CASKEFDSTGGLTGANVLTF; DNA: TGTGCCAGTAAAGAATTTGATTCGACAGGGGGGCTTACTGGGGCCAACGTCCTGACTTTC
J: TRBJ1-1; size: once; V: TRBV6-6; D: -; CDR3: CASSYPTGNTEAFF; DNA: TGTGCCAGCAGTTACCCTACGGGGAACACTGAAGCTTTCTTT
J: TRBJ2-5; size: -; V: TRBV7-8; D: TRBD2; CDR3: CASSPRGGGHKETQYF; DNA: TGTGCCAGCAGCCCGCGGGGGGGAGGACACAAAGAGACCCAGTACTTC
J: TRBJ2-2; size: -; V: TRBV6-4; D: TRBD2; CDR3: CASSSLGGGPGELFF; DNA: TGTGCCAGCAGTAGTCTCGGCGGGGGACCCGGGGAGCTGTTTTTT
J: TRBJ1-4; size: -; V: TRBV7-9; D: -; CDR3: CAGTGTQAVATNEKLFF; DNA: TGTGCCGGAACAGGGACCCAAGCAGTTGCAACTAATGAAAAACTGTTTTTT
J: TRBJ1-2; size: few; V: TRBV9; D: -; CDR3: CASSDHRDGLSYGYTF; DNA: TGTGCCAGCAGCGACCACCGGGACGGCCTCTCCTATGGCTACACCTTC
J: TRBJ1-1; size: -; V: TRBV5-5; D: -; CDR3: CASSFRVLNTEAFF; DNA: TGTGCCAGCAGCTTCAGGGTCTTGAACACTGAAGCTTTCTTT
J: TRBJ1-6; size: -; V: TRBV4-2; D: TRBD1; CDR3: CASSQEGTGDNSPLHF; DNA: TGTGCCAGCAGCCAAGAGGGGACAGGGGATAATTCACCCCTCCACTTT
J: TRBJ2-1; size: -; V: TRBV1; D: -; CDR3: CTSSPFSGTVGGNEQFF; DNA: TGCACCAGCAGCCCATTTAGCGGAACGGTGGGGGGAAATGAGCAGTTCTTC
J: TRBJ1-4; size: -; V: TRBV11-1; D: -; CDR3: CASSVTGAWDEKLFF; DNA: TGTGCCAGCAGCGTTACGGGGGCTTGGGATGAAAAACTGTTTTTT
J: TRBJ2-3; size: -; V: TRBV28; D: -; CDR3: CASSAPVGAPTDTQYF; DNA: TGTGCCAGCAGTGCCCCGGTAGGGGCCCCCACAGATACGCAGTATTTT
J: TRBJ2-1; size: -; V: TRBV29-1; D: TRBD2; CDR3: CSVRQTSGYNEQFF; DNA: TGCAGCGTTAGACAGACTAGCGGCTACAATGAGCAGTTCTTC
J: TRBJ1-2; size: -; V: TRBV6-1; D: -; CDR3: CASSARSGTGGYTF; DNA: TGTGCCAGCAGTGCCAGAAGCGGGACGGGTGGCTACACCTTC
J: TRBJ1-6; size: -; V: TRBV7-5; D: -; CDR3: CARSLLSNSPLHF; DNA: TGTGCCAGAAGCCTCCTCTCTAATTCACCCCTCCACTTT
J: TRBJ2-7; size: once; V: TRBV5-6; D: -; CDR3: CASSLAGDSAGYEQYF; DNA: TGTGCCAGCAGCTTGGCGGGGGACAGCGCTGGGTACGAGCAGTACTTC
J: TRBJ1-1; size: -; V: TRBV9; D: TRBD1; CDR3: CASSATGAWDRGDTEAFF; DNA: TGTGCCAGCAGCGCCACAGGGGCCTGGGACAGGGGAGACACTGAAGCTTTCTTT
J: TRBJ1-6; size: -; V: TRBV5-1; D: -; CDR3: CASARLSSYNSPLHF; DNA: TGCGCCAGCGCCAGGCTGAGCTCCTATAATTCACCCCTCCACTTT
J: TRBJ1-2; size: -; V: TRBV19; D: TRBD1; CDR3: CASSTTGVGYGYTF; DNA: TGTGCCAGTAGTACTACAGGGGTTGGCTATGGCTACACCTTC
J: TRBJ2-2; size: -; V: TRBV9; D: -; CDR3: CASKAGQGTTGELFF; DNA: TGTGCCAGCAAGGCGGGGCAAGGGACCACCGGGGAGCTGTTTTTT
J: TRBJ2-7; size: once; V: TRBV7-2; D: TRBD1; CDR3: CASSLKGTGGTYEQYF; DNA: TGTGCCAGCAGCTTAAAGGGGACAGGGGGTACCTACGAGCAGTACTTC
J: TRBJ1-5; size: -; V: TRBV19; D: -; CDR3: CASRFSGQNQPQHF; DNA: TGTGCCAGTAGATTCAGCGGACAGAATCAGCCCCAGCATTTT
J: TRBJ2-1; size: -; V: TRBV29-1; D: -; CDR3: CSASSGVDEQFF; DNA: TGCAGCGCCTCCTCTGGGGTCGATGAGCAGTTCTTC
J: TRBJ1-1; size: -; V: TRBV6-1; D: -; CDR3: CASRFSGEAFF; DNA: TGTGCCAGCAGATTCAGTGGGGAAGCTTTCTTT
J: TRBJ2-1; size: -; V: TRBV6-1; D: -; CDR3: CASSEDPNEQFF; DNA: TGTGCCAGCAGTGAGGACCCCAATGAGCAGTTCTTC
J: TRBJ2-3; size: -; V: TRBV28; D: -; CDR3: CASSSPHGSSSTDTQYF; DNA: TGTGCCAGCAGTTCCCCCCACGGTAGTTCTAGCACAGATACGCAGTATTTT
J: TRBJ1-1; size: -; V: TRBV5-6; D: -; CDR3: CASNYQGVDTEAFF; DNA: TGTGCCAGCAACTACCAGGGCGTGGACACTGAAGCTTTCTTT
J: TRBJ2-1; size: -; V: TRBV7-6; D: TRBD2; CDR3: CASSFRLAGVHEQFF; DNA: TGTGCCAGCAGTTTTCGACTAGCGGGAGTTCATGAGCAGTTCTTC
J: TRBJ1-2; size: -; V: TRBV5-1; D: TRBD1; CDR3: CASSLKQGTYGYTF; DNA: TGCGCCAGCAGCTTGAAACAGGGGACCTATGGCTACACCTTC
J: TRBJ2-5; size: -; V: TRBV4-1; D: -; CDR3: CASSLVGETQYF; DNA: TGCGCCAGCAGTCTGGTAGGGGAGACCCAGTACTTC
J: TRBJ2-5; size: -; V: TRBV11-1; D: -; CDR3: CASTRQGREETQYF; DNA: TGTGCCAGCACGAGGCAGGGGAGGGAGGAGACCCAGTACTTC
J: TRBJ1-2; size: -; V: TRBV6-1; D: -; CDR3: CASSEATGSFNYGYTF; DNA: TGTGCCAGCAGTGAAGCTACGGGAAGCTTTAACTATGGCTACACCTTC
J: TRBJ2-3; size: -; V: TRBV7-9; D: -; CDR3: CASSPPFGPLKSTDTQYF; DNA: TGTGCCAGCAGCCCTCCTTTCGGTCCCCTGAAGTCTACAGATACGCAGTATTTT
J: TRBJ2-3; size: once; V: TRBV18; D: -; CDR3: CASSEFVGVDTQYF; DNA: TGTGCCAGCTCAGAGTTTGTAGGCGTGGATACGCAGTATTTT
J: TRBJ1-3; size: -; V: TRBV5-1; D: -; CDR3: CASSLAGPSLGNTIYF; DNA: TGCGCCAGCAGCTTGGCGGGTCCCTCTCTCGGAAACACCATATATTTT
J: TRBJ2-1; size: -; V: TRBV28; D: -; CDR3: CACRAGGMNEQFF; DNA: TGTGCCTGCCGCGCAGGGGGGATGAATGAGCAGTTCTTC
J: TRBJ2-3; size: -; V: TRBV5-1; D: -; CDR3: CASSSSAGTDTQYF; DNA: TGCGCCAGCAGCTCCTCCGCCGGCACAGATACGCAGTATTTT
J: TRBJ1-1; size: -; V: TRBV18; D: -; CDR3: CASSPFGQNTEAFF; DNA: TGTGCCAGCTCACCTTTCGGACAGAACACTGAAGCTTTCTTT